The clone carrying this T cell receptor beta chain has just one count. The target antigen is unknown. Assay used: immunoSEQ multiplex PCR; TCRdb lists only in-frame clones, some missing. This sample has just under 90,000 clones, with roughly four fifths found just once. This specimen comes from a study of graft-versus-host responses after intestinal transplantation. The ends were cut back, 6 bases at V and 2 bases at J, with 17 bases in the middle. Germline V gene data show CDR1 as MGHDK and CDR2 as SYGVNS. The CDR3 is 16 residues long. The genes are TRBV25-1 and TRBJ1-3, with TRBD1 as a possible D gene (6 bases). The receptor was isolated from a human donor who received an intestinal transplant. This material consisted of unstimulated CD8+ T cells sorted from spleen or lymph node cells, taken before intestinal transplant. DNA of the CDR3: TGTGCCAGCAGCCTACAGGGCAAGGGCCCTGGAAACACCATATATTTT. It specifies CASSLQGKGPGNTIYF.